The 10 T cell receptor beta chains reported below all come from one sample, sequenced in a study of vaccination and CD4 T cells after COVID-19. These receptors' targets are unknown. An Oncomine TCR Beta short-read assay was used to sequence the DNA from cultured CD4+ T cells. TCRdb re-analysed the PCR reads in MiXCR, keeping a single row per CDR3 protein. The repertoire has approximately 11,000 distinct CDR3 sequences, roughly 60% of them found once; the top ten carry under 9.5%. Regarding treatment: roughly ten-day PBMC culture with coronavirus spike peptide pools or control peptides (ViraFEST assay). Sequenced sample: CD4+ T cells from blood, cultured in vitro. The origin of the receptors is a human donor who had recovered from COVID-19.

The chain employs TRBV11-2 and TRBJ2-7; D possibly matches TRBD1 or TRBD2 (5 bases each). Per the germline V gene, CDR1 is SGHAT and CDR2 is FQNNGV. This CDR3 has 13 amino acids. The V and J ends lost 4 bases and 11 bases respectively, with 18 bases between them. The CDR3 DNA reads TGTGCCAGCAGCTCGATTCGGGACGGCCGAGAGTACTTC. Protein product: CASSSIRDGREYF.

This clonotype showed up just once. The chain links TRBV20-1 to TRBJ2-7, with 8 bases identical to TRBD1. Germline V gene sequence: CDR1 DFQATT, CDR2 SNEGSKA (reference sequence). The CDR3 totals 15 residues. V lost 6 bases, J lost 7 bases, and 17 bases stayed unmatched. CDR3 sequence (DNA): TGCAGTGCGGTTTCAGACAGGGGCCTACTCCTGGAGCAGTACTTC. Amino acids: CSAVSDRGLLLEQYF.

This chain connects TRBV24-1 to TRBJ2-1; D is ambiguous. From germline, CDR1 is KGHDR and CDR2 SFDVKD. This CDR3 region has 19 residues. Trimming cost V 4 bases and J 7 bases, with 28 bases left between them. CDR3 nucleotides: TGTGCCACCAGTGAGTCAACACGTTATCCCCGGACGATTTCGAATGAGCAGTTCTTC. Amino acids: CATSESTRYPRTISNEQFF.

This clonotype qualifies as large. The chain uses TRBV27 and TRBJ2-7, with 11 positions matching TRBD1. J was trimmed by 4 bases and V by 6 bases; bases with no gene match: 5. CDR1 is MNHEY, CDR2 SMNVEV, per germline (reference sequence). CDR3 size: 14 residues. The chain's CDR3 is CASSRTGGRYEQYF. The CDR3 DNA is TGTGCCAGCAGCCGGACAGGGGGCAGGTACGAGCAGTACTTC.

In this sample, this clonotype turned up a few times. The J gene is TRBJ1-2, the V gene TRBV27; possible D gene TRBD1, 5 bases. Germline V gene data show CDR1 as MNHEY and CDR2 as SMNVEV (reference sequence). Deletions cut 2 bases from V and 0 bases from J, with 10 bases between. The CDR3 covers 15 residues. The CDR3 here is CASSLGLGANYGYTF. In DNA, the CDR3 is TGTGCCAGCAGTTTAGGGCTAGGGGCTAACTATGGCTACACCTTC.

J is TRBJ1-5 and V is TRBV19; D remains ambiguous. The CDR3 consists of 14 residues. CDR1 is LNHDA, CDR2 SQIVND, per germline (reference sequence). The V end lost 0 bases, the J end lost 11 bases, and 14 bases lay between the germline ends. The CDR3 reads CASSIDFTPMAQHF. In DNA, the CDR3 is TGTGCCAGTAGTATAGATTTTACCCCCATGGCCCAGCATTTT.

The chain recombines TRBV18 with TRBJ1-6, with D possibly matching TRBD1 (5 bases). Trimming took 3 bases from V and 7 from J, leaving 13 bases between them. The CDR3 loop spans 15 amino acids. The germline gives CDR1 KGHSH, CDR2 LQKENI. This CDR3 is CASSPSGARNSPLHF. The CDR3 coding sequence is TGTGCCAGCTCACCTTCCGGGGCTAGAAATTCACCCCTCCACTTT.

This chain uses TRBV7-9 with TRBJ1-1; TRBD1 might be the D (5 bases). The germline V gene has CDR1 SEHNR and CDR2 FQNEAQ (reference sequence). V lost 5 bases and J lost 9, with 13 bases in between. The CDR3 covers 12 residues. The CDR3 is CASSPSSGKAFF. CDR3 coding DNA: TGTGCCAGCAGCCCAAGCTCAGGGAAAGCTTTCTTT.

This chain links TRBV15 with TRBJ1-6; no clear D gene. Germline V gene sequence: CDR1 LNHNV, CDR2 YYDKDF (reference sequence). This CDR3 has 13 residues. The V end lost 2 bases, the J end lost 10 bases, and 9 bases lay between the germline ends. CDR3 coding DNA: TGTGCCACCAGCAGAAGAGTTGCGTCACCCCTCCACTTT. Protein: CATSRRVASPLHF.

This chain links TRBV7-8 with TRBJ2-7, with 12 bases matching TRBD2. The CDR3 totals 15 residues. From germline, CDR1 is SGHVS and CDR2 FQNEAQ. Trimming cost V 5 bases and J 6 bases; bases outside gene matches: 8. Written as DNA, the CDR3 is TGTGCCAGCAGCGAAAGACTAGCGGGAGCCGTCGAGCAGTACTTC. Protein: CASSERLAGAVEQYF.